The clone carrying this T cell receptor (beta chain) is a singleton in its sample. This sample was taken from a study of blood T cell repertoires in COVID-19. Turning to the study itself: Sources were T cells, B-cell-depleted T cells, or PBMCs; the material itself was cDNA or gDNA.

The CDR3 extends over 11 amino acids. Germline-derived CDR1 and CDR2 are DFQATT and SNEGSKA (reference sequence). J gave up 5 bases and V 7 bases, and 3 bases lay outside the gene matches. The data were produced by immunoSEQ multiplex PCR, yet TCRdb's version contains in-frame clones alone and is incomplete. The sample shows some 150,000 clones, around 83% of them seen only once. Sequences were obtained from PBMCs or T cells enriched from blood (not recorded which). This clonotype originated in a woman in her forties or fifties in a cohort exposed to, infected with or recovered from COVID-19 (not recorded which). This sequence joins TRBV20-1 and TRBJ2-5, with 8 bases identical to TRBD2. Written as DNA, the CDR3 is TGCAGTGGATTAGCGGGGGAGACCCAGTACTTC. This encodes CSGLAGETQYF.